A selection of T cell receptor beta chains follows, all from one sample in a study of human T cells and chemical hapten exposure. TCRdb ran MiXCR on the RACE reads and lists one entry per CDR3 protein. Here the sample spans about 120,000 distinct CDR3 sequences, approximately 11% being singletons. The starting material was whole blood, obtained in connection with sensitization to the hapten diphenylcyclopropenone (DPC). Receptor source: a woman aged 50 to 65 with alopecia areata. Some clones in this sample may be carry-over from other donors' samples. Both conserved end residues are part of each CDR3. Each record gives: CDR3 DNA, CDR3 protein, clone size, J gene, V gene, D gene. D genes are given only for firm matches. The size entry is marked missing in some rows and otherwise reads once, few, many or a size class.

TGTGCCAGTAGTCCCCGGGACGGCCGCGCACCTAATGAAAAACTGTTTTTT	CASSPRDGRAPNEKLFF	few	TRBJ1-4	TRBV19	NA
TGTGCCAGCAGTTTAGCGAGGGTGGCGAGGAACACTGAAGCTTTCTTT	CASSLARVARNTEAFF	few	TRBJ1-1	TRBV12-3/TRBV12-4	NA
TGTGCCAGCAGTTACTCCCACGGACTAGCCGGCACAGATACGCAGTATTTT	CASSYSHGLAGTDTQYF	NA	TRBJ2-3	TRBV6-5	TRBD2
TGTGCCAGCAGCCTTAGGGGTGGATCTTGGGGCTACACCTTC	CASSLRGGSWGYTF	few	TRBJ1-2	TRBV11-2	NA
TGCAGCGTTGAGTCTTTCGGGGAGCTGTTTTTT	CSVESFGELFF	many	TRBJ2-2	TRBV29-1	NA
TGCGCCAGCAGCTTAGGACAGGGGCAAACCACAGATACGCAGTATTTT	CASSLGQGQTTDTQYF	many	TRBJ2-3	TRBV5-1	TRBD1
TGTGCCAGCAGCACCGGGACGGACGAAGATCAGCCCCAGCATTTT	CASSTGTDEDQPQHF	few	TRBJ1-5	TRBV21-1	NA
TGTGCCAGCAGCCGACCCGGAGGGTCACCCCTCCACTTT	CASSRPGGSPLHF	few	TRBJ1-6	TRBV7-9	NA
TGTGCCAGCAGCACACCCGGACAGGCGGCTGTCGGCACCTTC	CASSTPGQAAVGTF	NA	TRBJ1-2	TRBV3-1	TRBD1
TGTGCCAGCTCCTTACATAATATGCTAGGTCCCAACGTCCTGACTTTC	CASSLHNMLGPNVLTF	once	TRBJ2-6	TRBV6-5	NA
TGTGCCAGCAGTTTATCTAGCGGGAGGGTGGGAGATACGCAGTATTTT	CASSLSSGRVGDTQYF	many	TRBJ2-3	TRBV28	TRBD2
TGTGCCAGCTCGCCGACAGGGGATCAGCCCCAGCATTTT	CASSPTGDQPQHF	many	TRBJ1-5	TRBV18	TRBD1
TGTGCCAGCAGCTTAAAGAGGAACGAGCAGTACTTC	CASSLKRNEQYF	many	TRBJ2-7	TRBV7-3	NA
TGTGCCAGCAGCGGTCTAAAGGCTGAAGCTTTCTTT	CASSGLKAEAFF	NA	TRBJ1-1	TRBV7-6	NA
TGTGCCAGCAGCAGTAGCGGGAGTGATACGCAGTATTTT	CASSSSGSDTQYF	few	TRBJ2-3	TRBV7-9	TRBD2
TGCAGCGCCTCAGGGCCAGGGGGCTCGTTTGGTGGCTACACCTTC	CSASGPGGSFGGYTF	few	TRBJ1-2	TRBV29-1	TRBD1
TGTGCCAGCAGTTTACCTCTCGGCGGGGGTAACAATGAGCAGTTCTTC	CASSLPLGGGNNEQFF	NA	TRBJ2-1	TRBV27	TRBD2
TGTGCCAGCTGCAGACAGAACACTGAAGCTTTCTTT	CASCRQNTEAFF	few	TRBJ1-1	TRBV21-1	NA
TGTGCCAGCTCATTAAGGGGGTTATCCTACGAGCAGTACTTC	CASSLRGLSYEQYF	NA	TRBJ2-7	TRBV28	NA
TGTGCCAGCAGCCGCAGGGGGCAGGGGGTAAACACCATATATTTT	CASSRRGQGVNTIYF	few	TRBJ1-3	TRBV12-3/TRBV12-4	TRBD1
TGCAGCGTTTGGGGGACAGGGAAGGTTGAGGGCTACACCTTC	CSVWGTGKVEGYTF	NA	TRBJ1-2	TRBV29-1	TRBD1
TGCAGCCATCCGGTTTGGGGACCCCTCCACTTT	CSHPVWGPLHF	NA	TRBJ1-6	TRBV29-1	NA
TGTGCCAGCAGCTTAACGGGAGAGCAGTACTTC	CASSLTGEQYF	few	TRBJ2-7	TRBV7-9	NA
TGTGCCAGCAGCCCAAGATCGAGTAAGCCCCAGCATTTT	CASSPRSSKPQHF	NA	TRBJ1-5	TRBV7-2	NA
TGTGCCAGCAGCTTAGAAAAGGGCCCGAATGAGCAGTTCTTC	CASSLEKGPNEQFF	NA	TRBJ2-1	TRBV7-9	NA
TGTGCCGCCAGTAGAAGACAGGTAAACACTGAAGCTTTCTTT	CAASRRQVNTEAFF	NA	TRBJ1-1	TRBV6-1	NA
TGTGCCAGCAGTGACTTCCGGACTAGCGCATCGAGCTCCTACAATGAGCAGTTCTTC	CASSDFRTSASSSYNEQFF	NA	TRBJ2-1	TRBV2	TRBD2
TGTGCCAGCAGCAAAACGGGCCCACATGCCCATAATTCACCCCTCCACTTT	CASSKTGPHAHNSPLHF	NA	TRBJ1-6	TRBV21-1	NA
TGTGCCAGCAGTCGGGGAGGCTCCTCTGGAAACACCATATATTTT	CASSRGGSSGNTIYF	NA	TRBJ1-3	TRBV6-5	NA
TGTGCCAGCAGACCCTCTCGGGTGAACACCGGGGAGCTGTTTTTT	CASRPSRVNTGELFF	many	TRBJ2-2	TRBV5-8	NA
TGTGCCAGCAGCTCCTACGGATGGAGTAGGACTGAAGCTTTCTTT	CASSSYGWSRTEAFF	NA	TRBJ1-1	TRBV7-8	NA
TGTGCCAGCCAAGAAGTGGGGGGCACAGATACGCAGTATTTT	CASQEVGGTDTQYF	many	TRBJ2-3	TRBV9	NA
TGTGCCAGCAGTAGTTCGGACCGTAGCCAGCCCCAGCATTTT	CASSSSDRSQPQHF	NA	TRBJ1-5	TRBV12-3/TRBV12-4	NA
TGTGCCAGCAGCCTAAGCCTCGTAGATACGCAGTATTTT	CASSLSLVDTQYF	few	TRBJ2-3	TRBV14	NA
TGTGCCAGCAGCCTTCATATGATTACTGAAGCTTTCTTT	CASSLHMITEAFF	few	TRBJ1-1	TRBV3-1	NA
TGTGCCAGCAGTCAACAGGTGTCTGAGCAGTACTTC	CASSQQVSEQYF	NA	TRBJ2-7	TRBV12-3/TRBV12-4	NA
TGTGCCAGCAGTTTGGGTACAGGGCTGAACACTGAAGCTTTCTTT	CASSLGTGLNTEAFF	NA	TRBJ1-1	TRBV12-3/TRBV12-4	NA
TGCAGTGCCCCGGGACTAGCGATAGAGCAGTTCTTC	CSAPGLAIEQFF	many	TRBJ2-1	TRBV20-1	TRBD2
TGTGCCAGCGCAGACCCGTACACTGAAGCTTTCTTT	CASADPYTEAFF	few	TRBJ1-1	TRBV12-3/TRBV12-4	NA
TGTGCCAGCAGCGTGCAACCGCCGACCGGGGGGTTTGGCACAGATACGCAGTATTTT	CASSVQPPTGGFGTDTQYF	few	TRBJ2-3	TRBV9	TRBD2